The 11 T cell receptor beta chains reported below all come from one sample, sequenced in a study of tumor-infiltrating lymphocytes in primary liver carcinoma. Priming with a constant-region primer yielded TCR beta cDNA from about 510 ng total RNA. The TCR beta library was amplified through three nested multiplex PCR rounds in a modified ARM-PCR procedure. Each of the first two PCR rounds ran approximately 11 cycles with TRBV1-TRBV30 forward and C-beta reverse primers. TCRdb redid the calling of the multiplex PCR reads with MiXCR, one entry per CDR3 protein. The data hold about 330,000 distinct CDR3 sequences, with about two thirds observed a single time. Unsorted whole blood supplied the RNA, and germline DNA was extracted too. Source material: peripheral blood. The receptor set was obtained from a man in his forties or fifties with primary liver carcinoma and hepatitis B virus infection.

This clonotype showed up just once. CDR3 amino acids: CASGPTWGRGTEAFF. CDR3 sequence (DNA): TGTGCCAGCGGCCCAACGTGGGGGCGGGGGACTGAAGCTTTCTTT. V is TRBV14 and J is TRBJ1-1, with TRBD1 as a possible D gene (6 bases). Trimming took off 8 bases at V and 5 bases at J, with 21 bases between the two ends. CDR3 size: 15 residues. Germline values: CDR1 SGHDN, CDR2 FVKESK.

The rearrangement joins TRBV14 to TRBJ2-1, with a tentative D call TRBD2 (5 bases). Germline assignment: CDR1 SGHDN and CDR2 FVKESK. This CDR3 is 15 amino acids long. Trimming took 4 bases from V and 7 from J, leaving 17 bases between them. The DNA for the CDR3 is TGTGCCAGCAGCCCGACTAACGGGGAAAGAAATGAGCAGTTCTTC. Translated: CASSPTNGERNEQFF.

The chain has TRBV10-2 and TRBJ2-3; D gene unclear. CDR3 length: 11 amino acids. Germline V CDR1 and CDR2: WSHSY, SAAADI. Trimming left V 7 bases short and J 7 bases short, with 9 bases between. The CDR3 bases are TGCGCCAGCATGGAAGGCTATACGCAGTATTTT. Its protein is CASMEGYTQYF.

On this clonotype itself: The junction and the germline gene differ at one end; a read error may be behind it. CDR3 DNA sequence: TGTAGCGTCGAAACCCGGGGCAGGGAGGATAGGCAGTACTTT. Translating it yields CSVETRGREDRQYF. The V call is TRBV29-1, the J call TRBJ2-3; D might be TRBD2 (6 bases). This CDR3 comprises 14 residues. Germline-derived CDR1 and CDR2 are SQVTM and ANQGSEA.

In its sample, this clonotype was seen a few times. The V call is TRBV7-9, the J call TRBJ1-2; 8 bases are shared with TRBD1. The CDR3 is 14 amino acids. V was pared by 5 bases and J by 6 bases, with 8 bases of the junction left unmatched. Germline V gives CDR1 SEHNR, CDR2 FQNEAQ (reference sequence). CDR3 coding DNA: TGTGCCAGCAGCAAAGAACAGGGGGGGCATGGCTACACCTTC. This translates into CASSKEQGGHGYTF.

The chain employs TRBV7-9 and TRBJ1-4, with D perhaps TRBD1 (6 bases). The V end lost 4 bases, the J end lost 0 bases, and 12 bases lay between the germline ends. There are 16 residues in the CDR3. Germline loops: CDR1 SEHNR, CDR2 FQNEAQ (reference sequence). The CDR3 loop is CASSSMTGATNEKLFF. DNA for the CDR3: TGTGCCAGCAGCTCGATGACAGGCGCAACTAATGAAAAACTGTTTTTT.

A remark on this clonotype: A read error may explain this, as a much larger clone is one base away. The chain recombines TRBV6-5 with TRBJ1-2; D remains unclear. Per the germline V gene, CDR1 is MNHEY and CDR2 is SVGAGI. The CDR3 is 12 amino acids. In DNA form, the CDR3 reads TGTACCAGCCGGTCTTCGGACTATGGCTACACCTTC. Translation: CTSRSSDYGYTF.

As concerns this clonotype: This may be a read error, as it is one base from a much larger clone. The chain employs TRBV6-6 and TRBJ2-2, with a weak D call TRBD1 (5 bases). Germline CDR1 reads MNHNY; CDR2 reads SVGAGI (reference sequence). This CDR3 region has 14 residues. V lost 10 bases, J lost 1 base, and 13 bases lay in between. CDR3 nucleotide sequence: TGTGCCAACAGGAAATCTAAGAACACCGGGGAGCTGTTTTTT. Translating it yields CANRKSKNTGELFF.

The rearrangement links TRBV24-1 to TRBJ2-7, with D tentatively TRBD2 (5 bases). Trimming removed 3 bases from V and 5 bases from J, with 16 bases in between. Per germline, CDR1 KGHDR and CDR2 SFDVKD. The CDR3 runs 15 residues. CDR3 amino acids: CATSDPGRGRHEQYF. CDR3 DNA sequence: TGTGCCACCAGTGATCCGGGTAGAGGGCGCCACGAGCAGTACTTC.

At least ten counts were recorded for this clonotype. The chain carries TRBV4-1 and TRBJ2-2; D is undetermined. The CDR3 contains 17 residues. Germline V gene sequence: CDR1 MGHRA, CDR2 YSYEKL. V was shortened by 3 bases and J by 6 bases, with 20 bases between the two germline ends. DNA of the CDR3: TGCGCCAGCAGCCAGCTATCTAAGGAGTGGCGTCCCGGGGAGCTGTTTTTT. Amino acid sequence: CASSQLSKEWRPGELFF.

J is TRBJ1-4 and V is TRBV30; D is unresolved. The V and J ends lost 6 bases and 8 bases respectively, with 16 bases between them. The V gene's germline CDR1 is GTSNPN and CDR2 SVGIG (reference sequence). CDR3 length: 13 residues. CDR3 amino acids: CACLRSGREKLFF. CDR3 bases: TGTGCCTGTCTACGGAGCGGGAGGGAAAAACTGTTTTTT.